Presented here are 20 T cell receptor beta chains from one specimen sequenced in a study of spatial heterogeneity in lung cancer. Regarding time point: sample taken at primary tumor resection. Whole-study findings and limits: The study found that expanded intratumoral alpha and beta TCR counts tracked tumor mutation counts.

TCRdb passed the 5' RACE reads through MiXCR, listing each CDR3 protein once. The sample records 1,500 or so distinct CDR3 sequences, 10% to 13% being singletons. No antigen has been identified for these receptors. The input for sequencing was lung tumor tissue, taken at surgery. These receptors were obtained from a female donor with early-stage non-small cell lung cancer.

By sample fraction, this clonotype is medium-sized. This beta chain is a stray read from a library made for alpha chains; its abundance is not meaningful. The chain uses TRBV20-1 and TRBJ2-7; D is tentatively TRBD1 or TRBD2 (5 bases each). From germline, CDR1 is DFQATT and CDR2 SNEGSKA (reference sequence). This CDR3 has 16 residues. With 0 bases removed from V and 7 bases from J, the gap between germline ends came to 22 bases. CDR3 protein: CSARDQVRDSGGEQYF. Written as DNA, the CDR3 is TGCAGTGCTAGAGATCAGGTGCGAGACAGCGGAGGAGAGCAGTACTTC.

This clonotype is termed medium-sized. The library was prepared for alpha chains; this beta chain is a stray read, so its frequency means little. The chain is built from TRBV18 and TRBJ1-2; possible D gene TRBD1, 6 bases. The germline V gene has CDR1 KGHSH and CDR2 LQKENI. This CDR3 comprises 15 residues. The ends were cut back, 3 bases at V and 4 bases at J, with 15 bases in the middle. CDR3 nucleotides: TGTGCCAGCTCACCGCTTAGTCAGGACAGCTATGGCTACACCTTC. This translates into CASSPLSQDSYGYTF.

A few counts support this clonotype. This beta chain is off target for a library built for alpha chains, so its abundance means little. The V gene is TRBV3-1, the J gene TRBJ2-2; a possible D gene is TRBD2 (6 bases). This CDR3 contains 13 residues. The V end was cut by 7 bases, the J end by 6 bases, with 12 bases between. Germline lookup yields CDR1 LGHDT and CDR2 YNNKEL (reference sequence). The CDR3 DNA reads as TGTGCCAGCATCCGACTAGGTTCCGGGGAGCTGTTTTTT. Protein product: CASIRLGSGELFF.

This clonotype has a count of ten or more. This beta chain slipped into a library made for alpha chains as a stray read, so its size is not meaningful. V is TRBV18 and J is TRBJ1-2; D unresolved. This CDR3 has 16 amino acids. Germline V lookup: CDR1 KGHSH, CDR2 LQKENI. V was shortened by 0 bases and J by 1 base, with 12 bases between the two germline ends. In DNA, the CDR3 is TGTGCCAGCTCACCACCGAACGACGTCCTTAACTATGGCTACACCTTC. Amino acids: CASSPPNDVLNYGYTF.

This clonotype was seen only a few times. The library was designed around alpha chains, so this beta chain is a stray read whose abundance carries little weight. The chain uses TRBV14 and TRBJ2-5; maybe TRBD1 (6 bases). V gave up 4 bases and J gave up 4 bases, with 10 bases separating them. The CDR3 runs to 13 residues. Looked up from germline, CDR1 is SGHDN and CDR2 is FVKESK. CDR3 amino acids: CASSPEQGETQYF. DNA of the CDR3: TGTGCCAGCAGCCCAGAACAGGGAGAGACCCAGTACTTC.

By proportion, this clonotype is medium-sized. This beta chain represents an off-target read in a library built for alpha chains; its size is of limited meaning. The rearrangement uses TRBV20-1 and TRBJ2-5; 9 bases fit TRBD2. V dropped 0 bases and J dropped 3; count of bases not matched to a gene: 5. Germline V gene data show CDR1 as DFQATT and CDR2 as SNEGSKA (reference sequence). This CDR3 comprises 15 residues. CDR3 coding DNA: TGCAGTGCTAGAGATCTACGACTAGCGGAAGAGACCCAGTACTTC. It codes for CSARDLRLAEETQYF.

Comments on this clonotype: This beta chain lies outside the target of a library built for alpha chains; its clone size means little. The gene calls are TRBV9 and TRBJ2-7; 8 positions agree with TRBD2. This CDR3 comprises 14 residues. Germline CDR1 reads SGDLS; CDR2 reads YYNGEE. V trimming: 2 bases; J trimming: 5 bases; junction bases outside the gene matches: 6. CDR3 in amino acids: CASSVGRADNEQYF. The DNA for the CDR3 is TGTGCCAGCAGCGTCGGGAGGGCCGACAACGAGCAGTACTTC.

Worth noting for this clonotype: Because the library targeted alpha chains, this beta chain is an off-target read whose size means little. This chain joins TRBV6-1 and TRBJ2-6; a possible D gene is TRBD1 (5 bases). V lost 4 bases, J lost 0 bases, and 16 bases lay in between. The CDR3 sequence is 18 residues long. The germline V gene has CDR1 MNHNS and CDR2 SASEGT. This chain's CDR3 is CASSVDSPSFSGANVLTF. The CDR3 region has the DNA TGTGCCAGCAGTGTTGACAGTCCCTCCTTCTCTGGGGCCAACGTCCTGACTTTC.

In this sample, this clonotype turned up a few times. This beta chain lies outside the target of a library built for alpha chains; its clone size means little. CDR3 amino acids: CASSVGQPAMNTEAFF. The CDR3 DNA follows: TGCGCCAGCAGCGTGGGACAGCCCGCCATGAACACTGAAGCTTTCTTT. The chain has TRBV5-1 and TRBJ1-1; 7 bases line up with TRBD1. From germline, CDR1 is SGHRS and CDR2 YFSETQ. V lost 4 bases and J lost 0; bases outside the gene matches: 9. This CDR3 comprises 16 residues.

This clonotype is medium-sized within its sample. With the library built for alpha chains, this beta chain is off target and its frequency is not meaningful. This chain links TRBV18 with TRBJ2-1; 10 bases agree with TRBD2. Trimming at V came to 6 bases and at J to 6 bases, leaving 11 bases not matched to a gene. Germline V gene lookup returns CDR1 KGHSH and CDR2 LQKENI. CDR3 size: 16 residues. Here the CDR3 DNA reads TGTGCCAGCTCTCCTCCTACTAGCGGGACGCTCAATGAGCAGTTCTTC. Translating gives CASSPPTSGTLNEQFF.

In this sample, this clonotype turned up a few times. For a library built for alpha chains, this beta chain is a stray read; little rests on its size. The chain combines TRBV19 with TRBJ2-3, with TRBD2 matching over 7 bases. CDR1 and CDR2 from the germline V gene are LNHDA and SQIVND (reference sequence). With 2 bases clipped from V and 2 bases from J, the junction kept 7 bases outside the gene matches. This CDR3 has 16 amino acids. The CDR3 DNA reads TGTGCCAGTAGTATATTAAGCGGGGACTACACAGATACGCAGTATTTT. This sequence encodes CASSILSGDYTDTQYF.

This clonotype was observed a handful of times. Little can be read into the size of this beta chain, an off-target read in a library designed for alpha chains. The V and J genes are TRBV4-2 and TRBJ2-5, with TRBD2 as a possible D gene (5 bases). Germline assignment: CDR1 LGHNA and CDR2 YNFKEQ. Trimming left V 4 bases short and J 5 bases short, with 14 bases between. The CDR3 has 14 residues. The CDR3 loop is CASSLSGVGETQYF. The CDR3 DNA is TGTGCCAGCAGCCTCTCCGGGGTGGGGGAGACCCAGTACTTC.

Details on this clonotype: For a library built for alpha chains, this beta chain is a stray read; little rests on its size. The chain recombines TRBV20-1 with TRBJ2-5; D not resolved. CDR1 and CDR2 from the germline V gene are DFQATT and SNEGSKA (reference sequence). V was pared by 2 bases and J by 5 bases, with 3 bases between. This CDR3 contains 10 residues. The CDR3 loop reads CSARWETQYF. DNA of the CDR3: TGCAGTGCTAGATGGGAGACCCAGTACTTC.

On this clonotype: With the library built for alpha chains, this beta chain is off target and its frequency is not meaningful. This sequence joins TRBV28 and TRBJ2-7; weak D call: TRBD2 (6 bases). Between the trimmed V and J ends, which lost 5 bases and 3 bases, there was a span of 11 bases. There are 13 residues in the CDR3. Germline V gene sequence: CDR1 MDHEN, CDR2 SYDVKM. The CDR3 loop reads CASSMGLHYEQYF. CDR3 DNA sequence: TGTGCCAGCAGTATGGGACTCCACTACGAGCAGTACTTC.

This clonotype qualifies as medium-sized. This beta chain appears as a stray read in a library generated for alpha chains; its size is not informative. J is TRBJ2-4 and V is TRBV3-1; no definite D call. Looked up from germline, CDR1 is LGHDT and CDR2 is YNNKEL (reference sequence). V lost 5 bases to trimming and J lost 0 bases, with 5 bases between them. The CDR3 length is 13 residues. CDR3 residues: CASSSLAKNIQYF. The CDR3 DNA follows: TGTGCCAGCAGCTCACTAGCCAAAAACATTCAGTACTTC.

Note on this clonotype: Since it is a stray read in a library aimed at alpha chains, this beta chain has a size that is not meaningful. The chain joins TRBV6-5 to TRBJ2-5; D may correspond to TRBD1 or TRBD2 (5 bases each). CDR3 length: 14 residues. Trimming removed 6 bases from V and 2 bases from J, with 13 bases in between. Germline lookup yields CDR1 MNHEY and CDR2 SVGAGI. The CDR3 loop is CASSRGDFQETQYF. The CDR3 nucleotides read TGTGCCAGCAGCCGAGGGGATTTTCAAGAGACCCAGTACTTC.

This clonotype is categorized as medium-sized (0.01 to 0.1%). This beta chain is off target for a library built for alpha chains, so its abundance means little. The V and J genes are TRBV27 and TRBJ2-4; 11 bases are shared with TRBD1. Germline V gene lookup returns CDR1 MNHEY and CDR2 SMNVEV (reference sequence). This CDR3 is 14 amino acids long. V lost 8 bases and J lost 7; bases outside the gene matches: 7. CDR3 DNA sequence: TGTGCCAGCGCAACCGGGACAGGGGGTAACATTCAGTACTTC. Encoded protein: CASATGTGGNIQYF.

In its sample, this clonotype is medium-sized. In a library made to pick up alpha chains, this beta chain is a stray read with a size that means little. The chain couples TRBV20-1 to TRBJ2-6; D is uncertain. This CDR3 comprises 13 residues. Trimming pared 3 bases from V and 3 bases from J, leaving 6 bases between. Germline loops: CDR1 DFQATT, CDR2 SNEGSKA (reference sequence). CDR3 DNA: TGCAGTGCTAGGGAAAGTGGGGCCAACGTCCTGACTTTC. Protein: CSARESGANVLTF.

This clonotype is deemed large. As an off-target read in a library built for alpha chains, this beta chain has a frequency of little significance. The chain links TRBV29-1 to TRBJ2-5; D is undetermined. Germline CDR1 is SQVTM and CDR2 is ANQGSEA. This CDR3 is built from 11 residues. V lost 8 bases and J 2 bases, leaving 9 bases between the germline ends. The CDR3 reads CSTRHQETQYF. The DNA for the CDR3 is TGCAGCACACGGCATCAAGAGACCCAGTACTTC.

This clonotype is categorized as medium-sized. The germline gene is not matched at one end of the junction; a read error may be the cause. A library prepared for alpha chains yielded this beta chain as an off-target read; its size is of little meaning. The rearrangement joins TRBV7-2 to TRBJ1-2, with 7 bases that match TRBD1. The CDR3 has 17 amino acids. The germline V gene has CDR1 SGHTA and CDR2 FQGNSA. CDR3 DNA sequence: TGTGCCAGCAGCCTGAACAGGGGCGGCCCGCCGGGCGGTGGCTACACCTTT. Protein: CASSLNRGGPPGGGYTF.